A single sample gave rise to the 14 T cell receptor beta chains below, sequenced in a study of OX40 agonist ivuxolimab in advanced cancers. Assay: immunoSEQ multiplex PCR; the TCRdb copy retains only in-frame clones and omits some. The sample holds 70,000 to 75,000 clones, 70% to 85% seen once. The specimen comprised CD4+ or CD8+ T cells sorted from blood, sampled in a trial of the OX40 agonist ivuxolimab. The receptors shown here come from an adult with an advanced solid tumor such as melanoma, head and neck, liver or kidney cancer.

The chain employs TRBV5-1 and TRBJ1-1; maybe TRBD1 (6 bases). V was pared by 0 bases and J by 9 bases, with 15 bases between. Germline CDR1 is SGHRS and CDR2 is YFSETQ. This CDR3 contains 14 residues. This CDR3 is CASSLESPGVKAFF. The CDR3 coding sequence is TGCGCCAGCAGCTTGGAATCCCCAGGGGTTAAAGCTTTCTTT. Complete variable domain (other parts from reference TRBV5-1 and TRBJ1-1): KAGVTQTPRYLIKTRGQQVTLSCSPISGHRSVSWYQQTPGQGLQFLFEYFSETQRNKGNFPGRFSGRQFSNSRSEMNVSTLELGDSALYLCASSLESPGVKAFFGQGTRLTVV.

This sequence joins TRBV7-9 and TRBJ1-1; D gene uncertain. V was trimmed by 1 base and J by 8 bases, leaving 11 bases between them. The CDR3 spans 13 residues. CDR1 and CDR2 from the germline V gene are SEHNR and FQNEAQ (reference sequence). CDR3 in DNA: TGTGCCAGCAGCTTAGAGCAGACACCCGAAGCTTTCTTT. This encodes CASSLEQTPEAFF.

This clone came up a few times. The chain carries TRBV10-3 and TRBJ1-2, with a tentative D call TRBD1 (5 bases). Germline V CDR1 and CDR2: ENHRY, SYGVKD. This CDR3 is built from 11 residues. Trimming took 3 bases from V and 14 from J, leaving 13 bases between them. This CDR3 reads CAISEKGFGTF. The CDR3 bases are TGTGCCATCAGTGAAAAGGGGTTCGGGACCTTC.

This rearrangement joins TRBV6-5 to TRBJ2-1; D perhaps matches TRBD2 (6 bases). The length of the CDR3 is 14 residues. From germline, CDR1 is MNHEY and CDR2 SVGAGI. V lost 0 bases, J lost 6 bases, and 9 bases lay in between. The CDR3 nucleotides are TGTGCCAGCAGTTACTCGTCGCGGGGCAATGAGCAGTTCTTC. It yields the protein CASSYSSRGNEQFF.

The V gene is TRBV7-3, the J gene TRBJ2-2; tentatively, D is TRBD2 (6 bases). The CDR3 sequence is 14 residues long. The V end was cut by 3 bases, the J end by 6 bases, with 11 bases between. CDR1 is SGHTA and CDR2 is FQGTGA in the germline V gene. The CDR3 sequence: CASSFHTGAGELFF. The CDR3 region has the DNA TGTGCCAGCAGCTTTCATACGGGGGCCGGGGAGCTGTTTTTT.

Worth noting for this clone: Compared with germline, one end of the junction differs, possibly owing to a read error. V is TRBV7-2 and J is TRBJ2-3, with 11 nucleotides matching TRBD1. The CDR3 totals 17 residues. Germline V lookup: CDR1 SGHTA, CDR2 FQGNSA. The CDR3 DNA reads TGCGCCAGCAGCGTACTCACTGGACAGGGGGCCACAGATACGCAGTATTTT. This gives the protein CASSVLTGQGATDTQYF.

V is TRBV15 and J is TRBJ1-2, with D unresolved. Trimming left V 1 base short and J 8 bases short, with 11 bases between. This CDR3 contains 13 residues. Germline V CDR1 and CDR2: LNHNV, YYDKDF (reference sequence). The CDR3 is CATSRGSAGGYTF. As DNA, the CDR3 is TGTGCCACCAGCAGAGGTTCGGCGGGGGGCTACACCTTC.

The chain recombines TRBV4-1 with TRBJ2-2, with a weak D call TRBD1 (5 bases). The germline CDR1 and CDR2 sequences are MGHRA and YSYEKL. CDR3 length equals 17 residues. Trimming took 1 base from V and 2 from J, leaving 14 bases between them. The CDR3 loop is CASSQGRAFGNTGELFF. The CDR3 DNA is TGCGCCAGCAGCCAAGGCAGGGCGTTTGGTAACACCGGGGAGCTGTTTTTT.

This chain connects TRBV2 to TRBJ1-2; the match to TRBD1 covers 7 bases. CDR1 SNHLY and CDR2 FYNNEI come from the germline V gene. The length of the CDR3 is 17 residues. V shed 11 bases and J 4 bases; nucleotides not matched to a gene: 22. CDR3 bases: TGTGCCCTCGGGGTCCAGGCGGGACAGTCAACCAGCTATGGCTACACCTTC. This codes for CALGVQAGQSTSYGYTF.

The rearrangement uses TRBV4-3 and TRBJ2-5; 12 nucleotides line up with TRBD2. With 0 bases clipped from V and 0 bases from J, the junction kept 5 bases outside the gene matches. The CDR3 loop spans 18 amino acids. The germline V gene has CDR1 LGHNA and CDR2 YSLEER. The CDR3: CASSQDRTSGGYQETQYF. The CDR3, as DNA: TGCGCCAGCAGCCAAGATCGAACTAGCGGGGGGTACCAAGAGACCCAGTACTTC.

The rearrangement uses TRBV10-3 and TRBJ2-2, with 7 positions matching TRBD2. CDR1 ENHRY and CDR2 SYGVKD come from the germline V gene. The CDR3 length is 15 residues. V was pared by 2 bases and J by 3 bases, with 3 bases of the junction left unmatched. CDR3 DNA: TGTGCCATCAGTGAGGGGGCGGGGGACACCGGGGAGCTGTTTTTT. As protein: CAISEGAGDTGELFF.

With respect to this clone: Other DNA sequences in the sample encode the same CDR3. The rearrangement joins TRBV12-5 to TRBJ1-6; the D is unclear. In germline, CDR1 is LGHNT, CDR2 FRNRAP. CDR3 length equals 13 residues. The V end was cut by 4 bases, the J end by 7 bases, with 8 bases between. CDR3 loop: CASGSGGNSPLHF. As DNA, the CDR3 is TGTGCTAGTGGTTCGGGTGGGAATTCACCCCTCCACTTT.

This clone showed up just once. This chain connects TRBV18 to TRBJ1-3; D is possibly TRBD1 (5 bases). The CDR3 is 15 residues long. V was cut by 2 bases and J by 4 bases, with 12 bases left in between. Germline V gives CDR1 KGHSH, CDR2 LQKENI. CDR3 sequence: CASSPGAGQGNTIYF. CDR3 in DNA: TGTGCCAGCTCACCAGGGGCAGGGCAAGGAAACACCATATATTTT.

CDR3 nucleotide sequence: TGCGCCAGCAGCCTTTCAAGGGACACTGCCACAGATACGCAGTATTTT. It encodes CASSLSRDTATDTQYF. The V call is TRBV4-1, the J call TRBJ2-3; tentatively, D is TRBD1 (6 bases). Trimming left V 4 bases short and J 2 bases short, with 16 bases between. This CDR3 spans 16 amino acids. Per the germline V gene, CDR1 is MGHRA and CDR2 is YSYEKL.